The text below deals with one T cell receptor (beta chain). Through template switching, a universal primer site was introduced, and the cDNA contained unique molecular identifiers. Via MiXCR, TCRdb re-called the 5' RACE reads, giving one row per CDR3 protein. Seen here are roughly 290,000 distinct CDR3 sequences, 9.5% observed once, and the top ten hold 6% to 8.5%. In every case, the donor was a healthy Caucasian. This record belongs to a study of identical twins. CDR3 length: 13 amino acids. Trimming stripped 1 base from V and 7 bases from J, with 11 bases between. The germline V gene encodes CDR1 LGHNA and CDR2 YSLEER. These data were likewise used in another study, on yellow fever vaccine responses in identical twins.

The J gene is TRBJ2-7, the V gene TRBV4-3; TRBD2 is a possible D gene (5 bases). Sequencing was done on a sample of CD8+ T cells sorted from blood. This receptor was taken from a woman aged 18-29 years in good health. CDR3 protein: CASSQATPGEQYF. The CDR3 DNA reads TGCGCCAGCAGCCAAGCAACTCCGGGGGAGCAGTACTTC.